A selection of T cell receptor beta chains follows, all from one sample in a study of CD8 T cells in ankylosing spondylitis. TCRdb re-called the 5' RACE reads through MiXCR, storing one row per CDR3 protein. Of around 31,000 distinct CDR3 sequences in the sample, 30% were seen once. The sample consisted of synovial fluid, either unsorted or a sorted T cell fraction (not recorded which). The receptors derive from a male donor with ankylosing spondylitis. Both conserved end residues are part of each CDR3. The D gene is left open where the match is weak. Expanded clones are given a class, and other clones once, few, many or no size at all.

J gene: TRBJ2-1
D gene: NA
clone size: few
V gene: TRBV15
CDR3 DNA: TGTGCCACCAGCAGAGATTATGAGCAGTTCTTC
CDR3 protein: CATSRDYEQFF

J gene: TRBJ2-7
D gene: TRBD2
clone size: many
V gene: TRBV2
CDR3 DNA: TGTGCCAGCAGTCCTACTAGCGGGAGCTCCTACGAGCAGTACTTC
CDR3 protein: CASSPTSGSSYEQYF

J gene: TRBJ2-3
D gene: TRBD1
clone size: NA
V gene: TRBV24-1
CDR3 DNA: TGTGCCACCAGTGACCTGAGGGGGCCAGATACGCAGTATTTT
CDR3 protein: CATSDLRGPDTQYF

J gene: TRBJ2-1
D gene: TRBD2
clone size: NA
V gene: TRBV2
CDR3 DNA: TGTGCCAGCGGGGTTTCGGGAGGGGACAATGAGCAGTTCTTC
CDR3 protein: CASGVSGGDNEQFF

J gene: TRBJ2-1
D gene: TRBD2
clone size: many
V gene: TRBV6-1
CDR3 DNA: TGTGCCAGCACCGACGGGACTAGCGGGGGCAATGAGCAGTTCTTC
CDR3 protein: CASTDGTSGGNEQFF

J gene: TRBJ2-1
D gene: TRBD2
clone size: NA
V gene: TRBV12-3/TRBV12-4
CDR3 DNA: TGTGCCAGCAATATCATACTTAGCGGGAGGGCCTCTGAGCAGTTCTTC
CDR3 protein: CASNIILSGRASEQFF

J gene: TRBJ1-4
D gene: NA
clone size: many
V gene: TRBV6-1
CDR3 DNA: TGTGCCAGCAGTGAGATTCCAACTAATGAAAAACTGTTTTTT
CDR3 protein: CASSEIPTNEKLFF

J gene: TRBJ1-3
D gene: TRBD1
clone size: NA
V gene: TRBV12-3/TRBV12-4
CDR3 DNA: TGTGCCAGCAGTTTTGGGACAGCGGACACCATATATTTT
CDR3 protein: CASSFGTADTIYF

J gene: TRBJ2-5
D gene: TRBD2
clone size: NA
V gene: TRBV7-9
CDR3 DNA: TGTGCCAGCAGCCCGCCCGCGGCTAGCGGGAGGGTAGAGACCCAGTACTTC
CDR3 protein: CASSPPAASGRVETQYF

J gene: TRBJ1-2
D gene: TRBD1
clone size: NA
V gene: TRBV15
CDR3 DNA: TGTGCCACCAGCAGGGGATGGGACAGGGGAGGCGGCTATGGCTACACCTTC
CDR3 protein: CATSRGWDRGGGYGYTF

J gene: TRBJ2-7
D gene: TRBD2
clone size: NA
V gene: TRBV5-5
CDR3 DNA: TGTGCCAGCTCACAGTGGACTAGCGGGCCTCGTGAGCAGTACTTC
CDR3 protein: CASSQWTSGPREQYF

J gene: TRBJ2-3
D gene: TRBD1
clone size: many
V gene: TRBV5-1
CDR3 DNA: TGCGCCAGCAGCTTCAGGGGGCAAGTCACAGATACGCAGTATTTT
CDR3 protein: CASSFRGQVTDTQYF

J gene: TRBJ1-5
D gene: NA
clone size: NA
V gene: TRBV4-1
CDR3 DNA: TGCGCCAGCAGCCAAGGAGTATATCTCTATAGCAATCAGCCCCAGCATTTT
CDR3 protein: CASSQGVYLYSNQPQHF

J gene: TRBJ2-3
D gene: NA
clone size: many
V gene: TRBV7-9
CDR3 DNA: TGTGCCAGCAGCTTGAGGGACCTGGATACGCAGTATTTT
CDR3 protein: CASSLRDLDTQYF

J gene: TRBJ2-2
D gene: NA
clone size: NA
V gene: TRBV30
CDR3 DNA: TGTGCCTGGAGTCCCGAAACGTTGTCGGGGGAGCTGTTTTTT
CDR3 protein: CAWSPETLSGELFF

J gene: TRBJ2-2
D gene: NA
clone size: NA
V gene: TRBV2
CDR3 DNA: TGTGCCACCAAGGGGCAGCCGAACACCGGGGAGCTGTTTTTT
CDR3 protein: CATKGQPNTGELFF

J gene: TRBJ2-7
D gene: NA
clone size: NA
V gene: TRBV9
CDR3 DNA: TGTGCCAGCAGCGTAGGGGGAGAGTCAGCCTACGAGCAGTACTTC
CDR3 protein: CASSVGGESAYEQYF

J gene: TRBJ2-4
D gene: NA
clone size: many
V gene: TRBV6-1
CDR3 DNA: TGTGCCAGCTCGAAAGACGGGTCGCGTGCCAAAAACATTCAGTACTTC
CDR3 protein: CASSKDGSRAKNIQYF

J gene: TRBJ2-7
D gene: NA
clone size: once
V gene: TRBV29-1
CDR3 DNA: TGCAGAGATATATGCAGCACTATCTACGAGCAGTACTTC
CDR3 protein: CRDICSTIYEQYF

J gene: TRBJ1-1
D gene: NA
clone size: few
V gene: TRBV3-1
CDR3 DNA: TGTGCCAGCAGCCGATTGACTGGTCACACTGAAGCTTTCTTT
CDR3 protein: CASSRLTGHTEAFF

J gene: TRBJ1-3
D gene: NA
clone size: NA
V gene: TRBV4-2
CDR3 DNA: TGTGCCAGCAGTCCCCGGGGGTCCGAGGATCATCGGGGAAACACCATATATTTT
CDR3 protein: CASSPRGSEDHRGNTIYF

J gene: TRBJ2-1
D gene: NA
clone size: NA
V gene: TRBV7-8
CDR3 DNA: TGTGCCACAGCCTCTGAGCGGTCTTCCTACAATGAGCAGTTCTTC
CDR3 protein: CATASERSSYNEQFF

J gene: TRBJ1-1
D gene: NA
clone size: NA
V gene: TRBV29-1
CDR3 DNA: TGCAGCGTTGAAGGAAACACTGAAGCTTTCTTT
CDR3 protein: CSVEGNTEAFF

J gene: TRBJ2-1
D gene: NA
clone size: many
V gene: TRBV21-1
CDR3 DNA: TGTGCCAGCAGCACCCCCAGGCTAGCGAGTTCGAGCGTCGCTCATGAGCAGTTCTTC
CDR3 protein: CASSTPRLASSSVAHEQFF

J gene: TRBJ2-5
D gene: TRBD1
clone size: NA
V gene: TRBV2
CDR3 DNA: TGTGCCAGCAGTGGACAGGGGTTTTTCGAGACCCAGTACTTC
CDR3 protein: CASSGQGFFETQYF

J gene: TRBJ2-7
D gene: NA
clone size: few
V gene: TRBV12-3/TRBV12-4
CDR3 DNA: TGTGCCAGCAGTCACACCTACGAGCAGTACTTC
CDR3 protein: CASSHTYEQYF

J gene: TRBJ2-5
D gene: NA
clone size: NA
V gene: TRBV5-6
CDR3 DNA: TGTGCCAGCAGCTCATCCCTGGACGGAAGACGTCAAGAGACCCAGTACTTC
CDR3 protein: CASSSSLDGRRQETQYF

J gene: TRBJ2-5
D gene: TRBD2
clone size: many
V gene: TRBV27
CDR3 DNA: TGTGCCAGCAGCCCGGGAGGGGCCCAGTACTTC
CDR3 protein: CASSPGGAQYF

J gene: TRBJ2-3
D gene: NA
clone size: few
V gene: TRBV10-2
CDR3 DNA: TGCGCCAGCCAGGGCGGGATGAGCACAGATACGCAGTATTTT
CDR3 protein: CASQGGMSTDTQYF

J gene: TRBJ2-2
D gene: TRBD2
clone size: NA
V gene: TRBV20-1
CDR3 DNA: TGCAGCGCTAGACACGGCGGGAGGGCCGACGGGGAGCTGTTTTTT
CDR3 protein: CSARHGGRADGELFF

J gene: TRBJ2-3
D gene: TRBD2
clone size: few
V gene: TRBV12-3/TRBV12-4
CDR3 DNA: TGTGCCAGCAGCCCCGGGCGGGAGGTTCCGTATTTT
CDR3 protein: CASSPGREVPYF